The next 9 T cell receptor beta chains were all read from a single sample in a study of T cell responses to AZD1222 COVID-19 vaccine. Method: immunoSEQ multiplex PCR; TCRdb's copy keeps in-frame clones and lacks some. The table records approximately 45,000 clones, 88% of them present only once. The material was peripheral blood, obtained 28 days after the second AZD1222 dose. These receptors were taken from an adult who received the AZD1222 COVID-19 vaccine.

The V gene is TRBV7-8, the J gene TRBJ2-7; TRBD1 matches 7 bases. V gave up 2 bases and J gave up 5 bases; unmatched junction bases: 9. CDR3 size: 15 residues. Germline V gene lookup returns CDR1 SGHVS and CDR2 FQNEAQ. The CDR3 loop reads CASSLLRQGSDEQYF. The CDR3 nucleotides read TGTGCCAGCAGCTTACTAAGACAGGGCTCAGACGAGCAGTACTTC.

J is TRBJ2-1 and V is TRBV7-3, with D unclear. V was clipped by 8 bases and J by 9 bases, with 14 bases between them. Germline CDR1 SGHTA, CDR2 FQGTGA. CDR3 size: 12 residues. In DNA form, the CDR3 reads TGTGCCAGCGGCCGAGGAGTTGGTGAGCAGTTCTTC. Protein sequence: CASGRGVGEQFF.

The J gene is TRBJ1-1, the V gene TRBV10-3; D not certain. Germline CDR1 ENHRY, CDR2 SYGVKD. CDR3 length equals 12 residues. Trimming cost V 6 bases and J 8 bases, with 13 bases left between them. DNA for the CDR3: TGTGCCATCAGGAACCCGGGGTCAGAAGCTTTCTTT. Its translation: CAIRNPGSEAFF.

The CDR3 sequence: CASSFRTSGGAHEQYF. The DNA of the CDR3 is TGTGCCAGCAGCTTCAGAACTAGCGGGGGGGCCCACGAGCAGTACTTC. The J gene is TRBJ2-7, the V gene TRBV5-6; TRBD2 matches at 13 bases. With 2 bases clipped from V and 5 bases from J, the junction kept 7 bases outside the gene matches. This CDR3 is built from 16 residues. Germline CDR1 SGHDT, CDR2 YYEEEE.

This chain uses TRBV5-6 with TRBJ1-2; 8 bases agree with TRBD1. This CDR3 spans 13 amino acids. With 3 bases clipped from V and 3 bases from J, the junction kept 1 base outside the gene matches. Germline CDR1 is SGHDT and CDR2 is YYEEEE. CDR3 amino acids: CASSSGQDYGYTF. The CDR3 coding sequence is TGTGCCAGCAGCTCGGGACAGGACTATGGCTACACCTTC.

The V call is TRBV7-7, the J call TRBJ2-5; no clear D. V was shortened by 5 bases and J by 0 bases, with 4 bases between the two germline ends. This CDR3 is built from 12 residues. Germline loops: CDR1 SSHAT, CDR2 FNYEAQ (reference sequence). The CDR3 sequence is CASSLDQETQYF. The CDR3 region has the DNA TGTGCCAGCAGCCTGGACCAAGAGACCCAGTACTTC.

The chain couples TRBV4-2 to TRBJ2-3; D may be TRBD1 or TRBD2 (5 bases each). CDR1 is LGHNA, CDR2 YNFKEQ, per germline. The CDR3 sequence is 16 residues long. The V end lost 2 bases, the J end lost 1 base, and 13 bases lay between the germline ends. CDR3 in amino acids: CASSQLRDERTDTQYF. The CDR3 bases are TGTGCCAGCAGCCAACTCCGGGACGAGCGCACAGATACGCAGTATTTT.

The gene calls are TRBV5-1 and TRBJ1-3; D is ambiguous. Germline CDR1 reads SGHRS; CDR2 reads YFSETQ. Deletions cut 3 bases from V and 4 bases from J, with 17 bases between. The CDR3 loop spans 16 amino acids. CDR3 nucleotides: TGCGCCAGCAGCTCACTGACGGGGTCGTACGGAAACACCATATATTTT. It translates to CASSSLTGSYGNTIYF.

This sequence joins TRBV27 and TRBJ2-2; TRBD2 might be the D (6 bases). The V gene lost 8 bases and the J gene lost 2 bases, with 12 bases spanning the gap. The CDR3 covers 14 residues. From germline, CDR1 is MNHEY and CDR2 SMNVEV (reference sequence). In DNA, the CDR3 is TGTGCCAGCCGCCGGACTACCAACACCGGGGAGCTGTTTTTT. This translates into CASRRTTNTGELFF.